This T cell receptor (beta chain) was obtained from a study of vaccination and CD4 T cells after COVID-19. Study results and limitations: Among convalescent patients, a median around 86% of reactive clones emerged only after vaccination.

Treatment meaning: roughly ten-day PBMC culture with coronavirus spike peptide pools or control peptides (ViraFEST assay). Cultured CD4+ T cells had their DNA profiled by the Oncomine TCR Beta short-read assay. TCRdb recomputed calls from the PCR reads with MiXCR, one row per CDR3 protein. The sample has about 9,200 distinct CDR3 sequences, around 42% seen once; the top ten hold under 35%. This clonotype came up a few times. The antigen is undetermined. The CDR3 contains 14 residues. This clonotype was obtained from a human donor who had recovered from COVID-19. What was sequenced was CD4+ T cells from blood, cultured in vitro. The chain has TRBV21-1 and TRBJ1-2; the table names TRBD1, a call not compared with the DNA. TRBV21-1 counts as a pseudogene. CDR3 sequence reads: CASSNLGQNYGYTF. The CDR3 region has the DNA TGTGCCAGCAGCAATTTGGGACAGAACTATGGCTACACCTTC.